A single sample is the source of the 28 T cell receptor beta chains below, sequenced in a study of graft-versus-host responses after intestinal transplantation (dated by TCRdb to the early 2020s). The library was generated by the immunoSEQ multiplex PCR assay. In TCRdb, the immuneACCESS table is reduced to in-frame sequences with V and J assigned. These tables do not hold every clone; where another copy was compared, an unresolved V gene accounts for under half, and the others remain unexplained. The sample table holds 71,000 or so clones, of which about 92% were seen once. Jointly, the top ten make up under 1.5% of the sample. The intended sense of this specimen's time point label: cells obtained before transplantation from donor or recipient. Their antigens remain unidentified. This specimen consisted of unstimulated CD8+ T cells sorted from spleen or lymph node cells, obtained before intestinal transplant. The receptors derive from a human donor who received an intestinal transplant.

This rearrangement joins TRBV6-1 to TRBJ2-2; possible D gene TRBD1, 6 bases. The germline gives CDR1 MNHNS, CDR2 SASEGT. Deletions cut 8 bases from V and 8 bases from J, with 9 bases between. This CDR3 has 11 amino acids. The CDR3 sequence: CASGQPGELFF. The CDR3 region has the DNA TGTGCCAGCGGACAGCCTGGGGAGCTGTTTTTT.

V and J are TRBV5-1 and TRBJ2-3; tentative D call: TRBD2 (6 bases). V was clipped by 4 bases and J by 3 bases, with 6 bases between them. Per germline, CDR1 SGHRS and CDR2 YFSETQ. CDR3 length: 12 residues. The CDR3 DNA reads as TGCGCCAGCAGCCGGGGGACAGATACGCAGTATTTT. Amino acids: CASSRGTDTQYF.

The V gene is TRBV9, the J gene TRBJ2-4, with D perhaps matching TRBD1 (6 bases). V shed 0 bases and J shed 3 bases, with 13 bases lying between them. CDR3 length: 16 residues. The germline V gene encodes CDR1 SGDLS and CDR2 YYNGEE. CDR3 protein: CASSVDSGVDKNIQYF. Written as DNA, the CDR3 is TGTGCCAGCAGCGTAGATTCAGGGGTGGACAAAAACATTCAGTACTTC.

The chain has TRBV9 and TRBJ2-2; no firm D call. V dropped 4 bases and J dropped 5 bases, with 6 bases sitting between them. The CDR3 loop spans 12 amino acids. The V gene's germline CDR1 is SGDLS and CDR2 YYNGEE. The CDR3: CASSFRTGELFF. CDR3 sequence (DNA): TGTGCCAGCAGCTTCCGGACCGGGGAGCTGTTTTTT.

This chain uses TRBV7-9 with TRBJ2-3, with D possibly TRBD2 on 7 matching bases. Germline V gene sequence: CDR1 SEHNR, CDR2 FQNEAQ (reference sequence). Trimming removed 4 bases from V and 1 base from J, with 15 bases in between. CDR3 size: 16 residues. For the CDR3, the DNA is TGTGCCAGCAGCTCCCACCGGGGGGCTGGCACAGATACGCAGTATTTT. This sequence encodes CASSSHRGAGTDTQYF.

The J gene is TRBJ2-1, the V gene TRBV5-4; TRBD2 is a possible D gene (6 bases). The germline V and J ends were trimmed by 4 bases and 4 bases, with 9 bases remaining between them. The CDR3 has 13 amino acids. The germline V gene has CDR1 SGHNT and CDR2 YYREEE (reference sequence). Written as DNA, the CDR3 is TGTGCCAGCAGCCCCGGGAGTTACAATGAGCAGTTCTTC. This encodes CASSPGSYNEQFF.

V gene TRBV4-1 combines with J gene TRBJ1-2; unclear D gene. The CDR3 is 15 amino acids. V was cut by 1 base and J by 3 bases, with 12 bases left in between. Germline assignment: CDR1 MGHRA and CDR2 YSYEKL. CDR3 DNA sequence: TGCGCCAGCAGCCAAGGAGGCGGTGCCGACTATGGCTACACCTTC. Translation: CASSQGGGADYGYTF.

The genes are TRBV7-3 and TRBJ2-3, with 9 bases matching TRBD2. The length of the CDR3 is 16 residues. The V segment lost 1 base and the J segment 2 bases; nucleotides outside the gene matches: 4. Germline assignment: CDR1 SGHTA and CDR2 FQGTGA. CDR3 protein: CASSLRLAGTTDTQYF. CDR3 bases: TGTGCCAGCAGCTTAAGGCTAGCGGGGACCACAGATACGCAGTATTTT.

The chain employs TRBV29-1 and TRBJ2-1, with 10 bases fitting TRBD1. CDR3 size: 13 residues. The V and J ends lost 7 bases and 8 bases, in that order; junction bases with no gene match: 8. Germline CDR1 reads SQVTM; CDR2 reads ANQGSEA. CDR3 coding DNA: TGCAGCGCCGGGACAGGGGATTTGGATGAGCAGTTCTTC. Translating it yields CSAGTGDLDEQFF.

As DNA, the CDR3 is TGTGCCAGCAGTTACTCGATGGCAGGGGGAGAAGCTTTCTTT. This translates into CASSYSMAGGEAFF. The chain recombines TRBV6-5 with TRBJ1-1, with 7 bases identical to TRBD1. V shed 0 bases and J 8 bases; nucleotides not matched to a gene: 6. Germline CDR1 MNHEY, CDR2 SVGAGI. The CDR3 is 14 residues long.

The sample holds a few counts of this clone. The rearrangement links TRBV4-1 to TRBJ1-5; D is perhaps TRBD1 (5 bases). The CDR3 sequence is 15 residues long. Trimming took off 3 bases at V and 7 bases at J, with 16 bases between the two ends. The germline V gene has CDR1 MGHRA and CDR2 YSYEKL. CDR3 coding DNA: TGCGCCAGCAGCCAGACTCAAGGGGTTCCCCAGCCCCAGCATTTT. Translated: CASSQTQGVPQPQHF.

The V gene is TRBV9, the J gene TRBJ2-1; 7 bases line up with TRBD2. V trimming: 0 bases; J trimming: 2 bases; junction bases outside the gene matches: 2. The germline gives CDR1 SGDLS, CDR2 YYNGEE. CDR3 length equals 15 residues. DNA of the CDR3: TGTGCCAGCAGCGTAGGGGGGGGAGCCTACAATGAGCAGTTCTTC. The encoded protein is CASSVGGGAYNEQFF.

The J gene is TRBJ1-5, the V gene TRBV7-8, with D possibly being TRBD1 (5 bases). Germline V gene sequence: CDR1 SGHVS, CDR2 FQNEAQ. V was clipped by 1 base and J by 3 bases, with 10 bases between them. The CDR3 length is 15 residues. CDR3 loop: CASSLDQGINQPQHF. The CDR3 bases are TGTGCCAGCAGCTTAGATCAGGGTATCAATCAGCCCCAGCATTTT.

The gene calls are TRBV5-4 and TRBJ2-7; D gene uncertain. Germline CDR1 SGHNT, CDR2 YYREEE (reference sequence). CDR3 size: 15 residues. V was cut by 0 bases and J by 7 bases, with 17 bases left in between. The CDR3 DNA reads TGTGCCAGCAGCTTGGGTCAGACCATACCTAGGGAGCAGTACTTC. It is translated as CASSLGQTIPREQYF.

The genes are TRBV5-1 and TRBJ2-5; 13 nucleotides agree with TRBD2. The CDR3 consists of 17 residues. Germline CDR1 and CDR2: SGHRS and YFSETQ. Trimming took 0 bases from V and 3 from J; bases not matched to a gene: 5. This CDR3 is CASSLGTSGGDEETQYF. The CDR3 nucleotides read TGCGCCAGCAGCTTGGGGACTAGCGGGGGAGACGAAGAGACCCAGTACTTC.

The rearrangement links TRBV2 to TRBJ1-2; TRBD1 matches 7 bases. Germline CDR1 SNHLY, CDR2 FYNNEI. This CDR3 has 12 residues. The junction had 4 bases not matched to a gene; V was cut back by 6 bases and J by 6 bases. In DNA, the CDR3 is TGTGCCAGCAGGTACAGGGGCAATGGCTACACCTTC. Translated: CASRYRGNGYTF.

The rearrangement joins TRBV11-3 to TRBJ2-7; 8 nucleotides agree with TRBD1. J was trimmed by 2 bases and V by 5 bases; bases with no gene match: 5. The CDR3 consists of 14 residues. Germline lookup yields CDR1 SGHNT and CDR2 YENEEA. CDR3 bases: TGTGCCAGCAGCCCGACGGACAGGGCCTACGAGCAGTACTTC. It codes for CASSPTDRAYEQYF.

The CDR3 is CSVDWTGRDNEAFF. The CDR3 nucleotides read TGCAGCGTTGATTGGACAGGGAGAGATAATGAAGCTTTCTTT. The gene calls are TRBV29-1 and TRBJ1-1; TRBD1 matches at 8 bases. The CDR3 is made up of 14 amino acids. J lost 7 bases, V lost 3 bases, and 10 bases had no gene match. Germline V gene data show CDR1 as SQVTM and CDR2 as ANQGSEA.

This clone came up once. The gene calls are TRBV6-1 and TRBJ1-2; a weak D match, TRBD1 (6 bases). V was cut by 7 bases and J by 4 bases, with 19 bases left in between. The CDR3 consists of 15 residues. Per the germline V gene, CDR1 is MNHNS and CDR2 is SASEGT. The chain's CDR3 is CASIFSAGGAYGYTF. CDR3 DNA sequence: TGTGCCAGCATTTTTTCGGCGGGGGGCGCCTATGGCTACACCTTC.

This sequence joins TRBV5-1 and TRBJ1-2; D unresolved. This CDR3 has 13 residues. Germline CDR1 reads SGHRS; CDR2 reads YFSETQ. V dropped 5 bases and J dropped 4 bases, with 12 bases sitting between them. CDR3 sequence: CASRPTEFYGYTF. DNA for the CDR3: TGCGCCAGCAGACCCACAGAGTTCTATGGCTACACCTTC.

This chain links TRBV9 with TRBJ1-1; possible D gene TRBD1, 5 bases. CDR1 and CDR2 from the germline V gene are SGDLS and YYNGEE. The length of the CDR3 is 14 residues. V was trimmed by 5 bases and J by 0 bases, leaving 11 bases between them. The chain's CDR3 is CASSPGGMNTEAFF. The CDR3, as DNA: TGTGCCAGCAGTCCTGGGGGGATGAACACTGAAGCTTTCTTT.

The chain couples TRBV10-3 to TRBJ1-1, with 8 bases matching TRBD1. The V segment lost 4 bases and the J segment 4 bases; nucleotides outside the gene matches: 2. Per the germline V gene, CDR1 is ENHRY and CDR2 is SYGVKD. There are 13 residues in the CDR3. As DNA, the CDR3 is TGTGCCATCAGTGCAGACAGGGGCACTGAAGCTTTCTTT. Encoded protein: CAISADRGTEAFF.

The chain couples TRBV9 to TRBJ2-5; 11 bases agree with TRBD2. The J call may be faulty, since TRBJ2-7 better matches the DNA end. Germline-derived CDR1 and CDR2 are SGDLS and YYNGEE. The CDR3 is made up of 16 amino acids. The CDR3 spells CASSVGSGGASYEQYF. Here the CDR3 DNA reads TGTGCCAGCAGCGTGGGTAGCGGGGGGGCCAGCTACGAGCAGTACTTC.

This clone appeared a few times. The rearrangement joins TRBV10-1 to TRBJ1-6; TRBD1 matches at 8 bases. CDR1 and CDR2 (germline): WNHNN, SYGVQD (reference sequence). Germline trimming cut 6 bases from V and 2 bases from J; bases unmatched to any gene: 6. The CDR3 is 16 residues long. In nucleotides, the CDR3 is TGCGCCAGCAGCTCAGGGGGCTGGGCCTATAATTCACCCCTCCACTTT. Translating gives CASSSGGWAYNSPLHF.

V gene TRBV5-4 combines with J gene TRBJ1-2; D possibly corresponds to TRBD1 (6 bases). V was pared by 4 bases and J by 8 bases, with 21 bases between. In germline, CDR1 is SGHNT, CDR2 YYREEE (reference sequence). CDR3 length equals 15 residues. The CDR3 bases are TGTGCCAGCAGCCTGGATGGGGGCGGGGGTTGGGGCTACACCTTC. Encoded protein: CASSLDGGGGWGYTF.

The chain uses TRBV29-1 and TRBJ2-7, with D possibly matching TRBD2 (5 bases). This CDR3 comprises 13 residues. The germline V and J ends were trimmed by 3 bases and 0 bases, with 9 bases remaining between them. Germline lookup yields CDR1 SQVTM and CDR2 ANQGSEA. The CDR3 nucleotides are TGCAGCGTTGAGGGAGACAACTCCTACGAGCAGTACTTC. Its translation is CSVEGDNSYEQYF.

Here the CDR3 reads CATSTRGFTEQYF. The CDR3 region has the DNA TGTGCCACCAGCACGCGGGGGTTTACCGAGCAGTACTTC. The V gene is TRBV15, the J gene TRBJ2-7; 7 nucleotides line up with TRBD2. Per germline, CDR1 LNHNV and CDR2 YYDKDF (reference sequence). This CDR3 comprises 13 residues. The V gene end was trimmed by 4 bases and the J gene end by 6 bases; junction bases not matched to a gene: 6.

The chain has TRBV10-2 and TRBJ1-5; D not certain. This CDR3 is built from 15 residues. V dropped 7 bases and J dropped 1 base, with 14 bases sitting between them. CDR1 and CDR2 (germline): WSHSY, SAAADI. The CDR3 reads CASTLGAGSNQPQHF. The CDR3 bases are TGCGCCAGCACCCTGGGAGCGGGGAGCAATCAGCCCCAGCATTTT.